This T cell receptor (beta chain) was recovered during a study of T cells after yellow fever vaccination. TCRdb reanalysed the 5' RACE reads using MiXCR and keeps one entry per CDR3 protein. The sample contains approximately 300,000 distinct CDR3 sequences, around 7.3% of which appear only once. Trimming left V 3 bases short and J 5 bases short, with 13 bases between. There are 14 residues in the CDR3. Study-level findings and limits: Compared with primary, the secondary response was weaker and peaked at day 5, not 15. Reappearing after the booster were most of the clones from primary vaccination (roughly 95% CD4, 88% CD8). Clonotypes shared by both compartments, CD4 and CD8, made up a small share.

This clonotype was seen only a few times. Its antigen is unknown. The specimen was PBMCs, collected about 41 days after the first yellow fever vaccination. The gene calls are TRBV12-3 or TRBV12-4 and TRBJ1-2, with D possibly matching TRBD1 (5 bases). The TCR originated in a young man who received the YFV17D yellow fever vaccine. The CDR3 nucleotides read TGTGCCAGCAGTTTTTCCCGGGACGGATATGGCTACACCTTC. Its protein is CASSFSRDGYGYTF.